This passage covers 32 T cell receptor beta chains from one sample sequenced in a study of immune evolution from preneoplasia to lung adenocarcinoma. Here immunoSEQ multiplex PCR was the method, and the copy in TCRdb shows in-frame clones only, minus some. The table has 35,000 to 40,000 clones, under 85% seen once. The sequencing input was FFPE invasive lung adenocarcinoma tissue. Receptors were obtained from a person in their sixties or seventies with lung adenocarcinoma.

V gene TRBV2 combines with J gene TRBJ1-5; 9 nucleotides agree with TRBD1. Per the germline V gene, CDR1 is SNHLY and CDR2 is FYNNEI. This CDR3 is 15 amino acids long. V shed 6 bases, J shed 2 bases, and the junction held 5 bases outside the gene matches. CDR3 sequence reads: CASRAGQGRNQPQHF. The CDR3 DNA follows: TGTGCCAGCAGGGCGGGACAGGGTCGCAATCAGCCCCAGCATTTT.

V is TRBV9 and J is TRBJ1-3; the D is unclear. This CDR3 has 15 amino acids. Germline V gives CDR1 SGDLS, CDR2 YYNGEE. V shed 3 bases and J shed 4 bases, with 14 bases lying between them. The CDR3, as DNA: TGTGCCAGCAGCGGGACGGGCGAGGCAGGAAACACCATATATTTT. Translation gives CASSGTGEAGNTIYF.

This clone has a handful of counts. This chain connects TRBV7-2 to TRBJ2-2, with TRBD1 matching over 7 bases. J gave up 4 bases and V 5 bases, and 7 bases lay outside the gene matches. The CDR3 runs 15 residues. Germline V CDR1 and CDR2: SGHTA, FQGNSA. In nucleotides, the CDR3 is TGTGCCAGCAGCCCGGGACAGTCTGTCACCGGGGAGCTGTTTTTT. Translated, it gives CASSPGQSVTGELFF.

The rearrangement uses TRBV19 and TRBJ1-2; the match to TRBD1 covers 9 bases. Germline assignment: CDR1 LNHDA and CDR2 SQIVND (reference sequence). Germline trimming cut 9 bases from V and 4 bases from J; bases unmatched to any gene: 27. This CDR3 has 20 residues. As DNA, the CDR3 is TGTGCCAGGACCCGGGACAGGGACAAGATAAGGGGTCGGGTCAGCTATGGCTACACCTTC. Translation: CARTRDRDKIRGRVSYGYTF.

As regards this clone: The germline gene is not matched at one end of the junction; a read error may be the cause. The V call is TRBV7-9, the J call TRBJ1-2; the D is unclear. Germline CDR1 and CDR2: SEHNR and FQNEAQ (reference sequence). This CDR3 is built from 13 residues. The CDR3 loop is CASSPDAGYAYTF. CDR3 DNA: TGTGCCAGCAGCCCGGACGCTGGCTATGCCTACACCTTC.

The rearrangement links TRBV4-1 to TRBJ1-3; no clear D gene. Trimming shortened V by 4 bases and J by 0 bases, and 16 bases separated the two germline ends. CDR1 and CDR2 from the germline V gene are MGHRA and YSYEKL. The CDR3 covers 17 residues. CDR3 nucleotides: TGCGCCAGCAGCCCTGAGGCGGGAGGATTCTCTGGAAACACCATATATTTT. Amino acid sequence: CASSPEAGGFSGNTIYF.

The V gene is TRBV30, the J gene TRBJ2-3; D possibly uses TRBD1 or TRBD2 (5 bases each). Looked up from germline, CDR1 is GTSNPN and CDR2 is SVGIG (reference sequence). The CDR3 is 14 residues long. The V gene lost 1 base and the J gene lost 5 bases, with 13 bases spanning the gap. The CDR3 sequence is CAWSDGSGRDTQYF. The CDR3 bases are TGTGCCTGGAGTGATGGCTCAGGGAGAGATACGCAGTATTTT.

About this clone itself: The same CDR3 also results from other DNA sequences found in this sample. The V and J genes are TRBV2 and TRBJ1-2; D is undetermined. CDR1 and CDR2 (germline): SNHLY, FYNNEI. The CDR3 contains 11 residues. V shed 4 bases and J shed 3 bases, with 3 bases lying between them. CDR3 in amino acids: CASSGHYGYTF. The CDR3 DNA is TGTGCCAGCAGTGGGCACTATGGCTACACCTTC.

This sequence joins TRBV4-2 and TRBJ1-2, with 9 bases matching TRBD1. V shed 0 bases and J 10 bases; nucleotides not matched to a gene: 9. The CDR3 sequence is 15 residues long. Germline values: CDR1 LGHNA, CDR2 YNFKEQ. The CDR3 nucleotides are TGTGCCAGCAGCCAAGATCTTAGGACAGGGGTCGACTACACCTTC. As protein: CASSQDLRTGVDYTF.

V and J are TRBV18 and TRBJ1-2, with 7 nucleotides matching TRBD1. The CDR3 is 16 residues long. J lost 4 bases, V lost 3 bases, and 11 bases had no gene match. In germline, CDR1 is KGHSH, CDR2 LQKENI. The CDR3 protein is CASSPSRQGYVYGYTF. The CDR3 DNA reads TGTGCCAGCTCACCGTCAAGACAGGGTTACGTCTATGGCTACACCTTC.

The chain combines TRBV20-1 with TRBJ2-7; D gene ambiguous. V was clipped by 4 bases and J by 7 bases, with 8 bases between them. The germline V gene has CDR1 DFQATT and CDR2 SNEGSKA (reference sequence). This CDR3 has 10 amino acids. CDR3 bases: TGCAGTGCTAAACGAAGAGAGCAGTACTTC. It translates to CSAKRREQYF.

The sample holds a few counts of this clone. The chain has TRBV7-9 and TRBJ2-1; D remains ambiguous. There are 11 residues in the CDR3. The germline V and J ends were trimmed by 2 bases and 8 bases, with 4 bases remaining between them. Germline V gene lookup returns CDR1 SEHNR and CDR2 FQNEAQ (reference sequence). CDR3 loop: CASSLRYEQFF. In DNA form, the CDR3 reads TGTGCCAGCAGCTTACGGTATGAGCAGTTCTTC.

The CDR3 DNA reads as TGTGCCAGCAGTTACGCCGGGTCCCAATACGAGCAGTACTTC. Translated: CASSYAGSQYEQYF. The V and J genes are TRBV6-5 and TRBJ2-7, with D unresolved. Per germline, CDR1 MNHEY and CDR2 SVGAGI. Between the trimmed V and J ends, which lost 2 bases and 4 bases, there was a span of 12 bases. The CDR3 is 14 amino acids.

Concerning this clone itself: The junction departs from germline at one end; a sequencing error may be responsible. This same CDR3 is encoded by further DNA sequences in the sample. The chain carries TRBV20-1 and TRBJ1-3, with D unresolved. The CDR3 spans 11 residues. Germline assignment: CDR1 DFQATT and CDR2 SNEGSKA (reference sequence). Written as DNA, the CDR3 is TGCAGTGCGAGGAGGTCTGACACTATATATTTT. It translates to CSARRSDTIYF.

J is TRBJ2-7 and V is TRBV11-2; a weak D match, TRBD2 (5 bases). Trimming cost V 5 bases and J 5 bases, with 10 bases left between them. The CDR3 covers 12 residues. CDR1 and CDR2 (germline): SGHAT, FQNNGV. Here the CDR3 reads CASSPTGDEQYF. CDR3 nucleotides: TGTGCCAGCAGCCCCACCGGGGACGAGCAGTACTTC.

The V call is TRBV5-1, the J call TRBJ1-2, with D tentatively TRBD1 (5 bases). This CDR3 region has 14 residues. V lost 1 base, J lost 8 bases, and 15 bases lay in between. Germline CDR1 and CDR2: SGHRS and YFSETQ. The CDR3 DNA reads TGCGCCAGCAGCTTGTCTGACTGGGGCAGGGGCTACACCTTC. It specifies CASSLSDWGRGYTF.

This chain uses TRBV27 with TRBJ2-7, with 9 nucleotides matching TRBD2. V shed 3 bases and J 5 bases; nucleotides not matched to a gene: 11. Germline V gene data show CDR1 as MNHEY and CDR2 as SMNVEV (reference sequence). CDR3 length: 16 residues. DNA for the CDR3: TGTGCCAGCAGTTTCTTGGGACTAGCCCGGCCGGACGAGCAGTACTTC. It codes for CASSFLGLARPDEQYF.

CDR3 loop: CASGTSGRSGTQYF. CDR3 nucleotide sequence: TGCGCCAGCGGGACTAGCGGGAGGTCCGGTACGCAGTATTTT. The chain links TRBV10-2 to TRBJ2-3, with 15 bases that match TRBD2. Per germline, CDR1 WSHSY and CDR2 SAAADI. The CDR3 covers 14 residues. Germline trimming cut 8 bases from V and 8 bases from J; bases unmatched to any gene: 5.

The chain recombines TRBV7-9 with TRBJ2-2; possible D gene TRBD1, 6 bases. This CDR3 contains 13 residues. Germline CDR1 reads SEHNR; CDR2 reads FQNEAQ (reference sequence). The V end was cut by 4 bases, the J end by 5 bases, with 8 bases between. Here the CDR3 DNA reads TGTGCCAGCAGCTCAAGGGGGACCGGGGAGCTGTTTTTT. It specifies CASSSRGTGELFF.

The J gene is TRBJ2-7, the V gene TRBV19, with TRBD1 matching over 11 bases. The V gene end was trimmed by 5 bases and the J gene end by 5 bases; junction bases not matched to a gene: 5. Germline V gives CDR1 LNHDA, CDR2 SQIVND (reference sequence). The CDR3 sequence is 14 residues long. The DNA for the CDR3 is TGTGCCAGTAGTCTCGGACAGGGGGCTGACGAGCAGTACTTC. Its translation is CASSLGQGADEQYF.

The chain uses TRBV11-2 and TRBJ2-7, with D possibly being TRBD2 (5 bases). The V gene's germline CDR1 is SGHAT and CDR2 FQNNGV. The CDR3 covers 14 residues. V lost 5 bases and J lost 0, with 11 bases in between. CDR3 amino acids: CASSRTLSSYEQYF. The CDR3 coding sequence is TGTGCCAGCAGCCGGACTCTTAGCTCCTACGAGCAGTACTTC.

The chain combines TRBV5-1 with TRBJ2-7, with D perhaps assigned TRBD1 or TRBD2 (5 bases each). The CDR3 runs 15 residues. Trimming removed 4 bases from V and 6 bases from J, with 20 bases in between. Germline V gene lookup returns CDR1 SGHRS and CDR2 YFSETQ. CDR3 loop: CASSVLRGALREQYF. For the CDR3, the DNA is TGCGCCAGCAGCGTACTACGGGGCGCACTCCGCGAGCAGTACTTC. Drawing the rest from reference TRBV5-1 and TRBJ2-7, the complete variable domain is KAGVTQTPRYLIKTRGQQVTLSCSPISGHRSVSWYQQTPGQGLQFLFEYFSETQRNKGNFPGRFSGRQFSNSRSEMNVSTLELGDSALYLCASSVLRGALREQYFGPGTRLTVT.

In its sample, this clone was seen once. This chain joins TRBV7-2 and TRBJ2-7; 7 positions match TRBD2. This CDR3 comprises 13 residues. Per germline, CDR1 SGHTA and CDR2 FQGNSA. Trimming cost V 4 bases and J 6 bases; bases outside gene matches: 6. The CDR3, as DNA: TGTGCCAGCAGCTCCACACCTAGCGGCGAGCAGTACTTC. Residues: CASSSTPSGEQYF.

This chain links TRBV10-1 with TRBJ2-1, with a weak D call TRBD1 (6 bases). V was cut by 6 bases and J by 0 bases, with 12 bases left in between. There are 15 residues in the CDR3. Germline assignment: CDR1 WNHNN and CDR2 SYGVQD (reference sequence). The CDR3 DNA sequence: TGCGCCAGCAGGCAGGGGTCCAGCTCCTACAATGAGCAGTTCTTC. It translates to CASRQGSSSYNEQFF.

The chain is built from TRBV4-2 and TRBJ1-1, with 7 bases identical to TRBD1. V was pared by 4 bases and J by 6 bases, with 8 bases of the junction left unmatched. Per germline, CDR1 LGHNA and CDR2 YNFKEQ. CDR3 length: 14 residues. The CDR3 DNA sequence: TGTGCCAGCAGCCCTCGCGAAGGGGGCTCTGAAGCTTTCTTT. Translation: CASSPREGGSEAFF.

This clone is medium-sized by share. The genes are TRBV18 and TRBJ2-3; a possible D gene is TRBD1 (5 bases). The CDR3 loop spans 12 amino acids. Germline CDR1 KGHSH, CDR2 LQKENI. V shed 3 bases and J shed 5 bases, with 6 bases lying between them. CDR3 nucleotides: TGTGCCAGCTCACCTACAGGAGATACGCAGTATTTT. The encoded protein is CASSPTGDTQYF.

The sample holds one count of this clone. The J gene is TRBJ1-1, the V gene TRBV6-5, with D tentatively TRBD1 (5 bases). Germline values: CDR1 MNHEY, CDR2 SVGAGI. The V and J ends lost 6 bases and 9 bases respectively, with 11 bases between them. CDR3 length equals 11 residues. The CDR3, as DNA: TGTGCCAGCAGCAGGGAATCTCAAGCTTTCTTT. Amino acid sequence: CASSRESQAFF.

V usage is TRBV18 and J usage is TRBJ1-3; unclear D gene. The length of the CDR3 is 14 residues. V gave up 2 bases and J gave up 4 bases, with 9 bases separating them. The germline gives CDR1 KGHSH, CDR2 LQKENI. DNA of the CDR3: TGTGCCAGCTCACCAACCGCAGAGGGAAACACCATATATTTT. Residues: CASSPTAEGNTIYF.

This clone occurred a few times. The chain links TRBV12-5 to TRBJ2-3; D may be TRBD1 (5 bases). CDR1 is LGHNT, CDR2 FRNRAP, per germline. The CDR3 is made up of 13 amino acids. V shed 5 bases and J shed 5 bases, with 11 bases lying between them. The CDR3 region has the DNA TGTGCTAGTGGTCCGTGGGGCGGAGATACGCAGTATTTT. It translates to CASGPWGGDTQYF.

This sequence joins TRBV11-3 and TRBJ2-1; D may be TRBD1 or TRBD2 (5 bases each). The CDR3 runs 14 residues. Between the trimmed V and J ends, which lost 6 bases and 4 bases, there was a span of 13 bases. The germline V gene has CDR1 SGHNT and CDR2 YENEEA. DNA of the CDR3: TGTGCCAGCAGAAGCTCGGGGCTTTACAATGAGCAGTTCTTC. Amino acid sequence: CASRSSGLYNEQFF.

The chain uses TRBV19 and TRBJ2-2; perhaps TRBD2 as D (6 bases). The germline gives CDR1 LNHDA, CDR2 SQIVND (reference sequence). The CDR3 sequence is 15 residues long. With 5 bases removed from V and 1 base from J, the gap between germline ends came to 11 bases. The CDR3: CASSGGDGNTGELFF. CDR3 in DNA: TGTGCCAGTAGTGGAGGGGACGGGAACACCGGGGAGCTGTTTTTT.

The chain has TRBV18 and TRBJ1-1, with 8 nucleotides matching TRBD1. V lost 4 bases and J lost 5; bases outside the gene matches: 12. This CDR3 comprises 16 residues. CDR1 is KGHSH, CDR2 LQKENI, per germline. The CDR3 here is CASSLSGTGEGTEAFF. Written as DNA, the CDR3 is TGTGCCAGCTCACTTTCCGGGACAGGCGAGGGGACTGAAGCTTTCTTT.